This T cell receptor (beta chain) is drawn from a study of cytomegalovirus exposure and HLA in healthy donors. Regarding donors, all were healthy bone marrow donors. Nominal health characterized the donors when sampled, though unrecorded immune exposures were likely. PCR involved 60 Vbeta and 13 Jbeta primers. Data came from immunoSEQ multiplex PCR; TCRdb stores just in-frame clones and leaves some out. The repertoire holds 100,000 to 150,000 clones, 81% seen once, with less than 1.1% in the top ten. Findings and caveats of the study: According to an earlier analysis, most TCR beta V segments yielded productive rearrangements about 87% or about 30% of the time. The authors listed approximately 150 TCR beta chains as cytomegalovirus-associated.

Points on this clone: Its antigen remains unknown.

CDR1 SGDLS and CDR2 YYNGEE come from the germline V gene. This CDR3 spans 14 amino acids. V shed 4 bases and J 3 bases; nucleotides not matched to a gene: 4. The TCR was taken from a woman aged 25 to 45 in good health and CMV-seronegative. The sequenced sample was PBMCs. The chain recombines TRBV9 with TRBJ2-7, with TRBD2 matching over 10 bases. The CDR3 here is CASSPSGRDYEQYF. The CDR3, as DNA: TGTGCCAGCAGCCCTAGCGGGAGAGACTACGAGCAGTACTTC.